These 27 T cell receptor beta chains originate from one sample sequenced in a study of blood T cell repertoires in COVID-19. Libraries were prepared by immunoSEQ multiplex PCR; TCRdb keeps only in-frame clonotypes and omits some of them. The sample has under 150,000 clones, approximately 80% seen once. Sequences were obtained from peripheral blood. These receptors originate from a woman in her forties with acute or convalescent COVID-19.

The V call is TRBV2, the J call TRBJ1-2, with D possibly TRBD1 on 6 matching bases. The CDR3 runs 14 residues. V dropped 6 bases and J dropped 5 bases, with 16 bases sitting between them. Germline CDR1 SNHLY, CDR2 FYNNEI. The CDR3 DNA is TGTGCCAGCAGAGCCCAGGACAGAACGTATGGCTACACCTTC. Amino acids: CASRAQDRTYGYTF.

V is TRBV7-9 and J is TRBJ1-1; 7 nucleotides align to TRBD1. The CDR3 is made up of 14 amino acids. Germline CDR1 SEHNR, CDR2 FQNEAQ (reference sequence). Unmatched junction bases numbered 6, after V lost 5 bases and J lost 3 bases. CDR3 residues: CASSRPGGDTEAFF. The CDR3 bases are TGTGCCAGCAGCCGACCAGGGGGAGACACTGAAGCTTTCTTT. Full variable domain (remainder filled in from reference TRBV7-9 and TRBJ1-1): DTGVSQNPRHKITKRGQNVTFRCDPISEHNRLYWYRQTLGQGPEFLTYFQNEAQLEKSRLLSDRFSAERPKGSFSTLEIQRTEQGDSAMYLCASSRPGGDTEAFFGQGTRLTVV.

The gene calls are TRBV5-4 and TRBJ1-4; TRBD1 is a possible D gene (6 bases). Per the germline V gene, CDR1 is SGHNT and CDR2 is YYREEE (reference sequence). V dropped 0 bases and J dropped 4 bases, with 7 bases sitting between them. The CDR3 totals 14 residues. The CDR3 DNA follows: TGTGCCAGCAGCTTGGACAGGGTTAATGAAAAACTGTTTTTT. It encodes CASSLDRVNEKLFF.

The chain has TRBV21-1 and TRBJ2-7; the listed D gene, TRBD1, was not tested against the DNA. TRBV21-1 has pseudogene status. CDR3 size: 17 residues. The CDR3 is CASSTPPPWAPSYEQYF. The DNA of the CDR3 is TGTGCCAGCAGCACCCCCCCGCCCTGGGCCCCGTCTTACGAGCAGTACTTC.

The chain carries TRBV9 and TRBJ2-1, with 9 bases matching TRBD2. V shed 3 bases and J 0 bases; nucleotides not matched to a gene: 7. Germline CDR1 SGDLS, CDR2 YYNGEE. This CDR3 has 17 residues. The CDR3 region has the DNA TGTGCCAGCAGCGACCCTAGCGGGGAGCCCTCCTACAATGAGCAGTTCTTC. It codes for CASSDPSGEPSYNEQFF.

This sequence joins TRBV18 and TRBJ1-4; D gene ambiguous. This CDR3 comprises 15 residues. Germline CDR1 reads KGHSH; CDR2 reads LQKENI. Trimming shortened V by 2 bases and J by 0 bases, and 7 bases separated the two germline ends. The CDR3 DNA reads TGTGCCAGCTCACCATCGGGAGCAACTAATGAAAAACTGTTTTTT. This codes for CASSPSGATNEKLFF. The full variable domain, its missing parts supplied by reference TRBV18 and TRBJ1-4, is NAGVMQNPRHLVRRRGQEARLRCSPMKGHSHVYWYRQLPEEGLKFMVYLQKENIIDESGMPKERFSAEFPKEGPSILRIQQVVRGDSAAYFCASSPSGATNEKLFFGSGTQLSVL.

The V and J genes are TRBV3-1 (or the pseudogene TRBV3-2) and TRBJ2-4; no clear D. The germline V gene encodes CDR1 LGHDT and CDR2 YNNKEL (reference sequence). This CDR3 has 12 amino acids. V gave up 1 base and J gave up 11 bases, with 9 bases separating them. The CDR3 DNA reads as TGTGCCAGCAGCCAAGGATCTCGGGTTCAGTACTTC. Translated, it gives CASSQGSRVQYF.

This chain joins TRBV5-1 and TRBJ1-4; D gene unclear. The germline V gene encodes CDR1 SGHRS and CDR2 YFSETQ. V was shortened by 0 bases and J by 7 bases, with 10 bases between the two germline ends. The length of the CDR3 is 14 residues. CDR3 sequence (DNA): TGCGCCAGCAGCTTGGGAGGGCCCGGTGAAAAACTGTTTTTT. Translating gives CASSLGGPGEKLFF.

The J gene is TRBJ1-5, the V gene TRBV6-5; D gene ambiguous. The CDR3 is made up of 14 amino acids. The V and J ends lost 0 bases and 5 bases respectively, with 8 bases between them. CDR1 is MNHEY and CDR2 is SVGAGI in the germline V gene. The CDR3 region is CASSYSPGHQPQHF. In DNA, the CDR3 is TGTGCCAGCAGTTACTCCCCCGGTCATCAGCCCCAGCATTTT.

The chain employs TRBV19 and TRBJ1-2; D ambiguous. The CDR3 sequence is 14 residues long. CDR1 is LNHDA and CDR2 is SQIVND in the germline V gene (reference sequence). The V gene lost 0 bases and the J gene lost 1 base, with 6 bases spanning the gap. The DNA of the CDR3 is TGTGCCAGTAGTATAGACGCGGTTAACTATGGCTACACCTTC. Translation: CASSIDAVNYGYTF.

This chain joins TRBV2 and TRBJ2-7; D might be TRBD1 (7 bases). V shed 7 bases and J shed 4 bases, with 23 bases lying between them. The CDR3 runs 16 residues. CDR1 and CDR2 from the germline V gene are SNHLY and FYNNEI. The CDR3: CASMGGGTAVGYEQYF. In DNA, the CDR3 is TGTGCCAGCATGGGTGGGGGGACAGCCGTGGGTTACGAGCAGTACTTC.

The V gene is TRBV5-8, the J gene TRBJ2-7, with 12 bases fitting TRBD1. CDR1 and CDR2 from the germline V gene are SGHTS and YDEGEE. The junction had 8 bases not matched to a gene; V was cut back by 3 bases and J by 4 bases. The CDR3 is made up of 16 amino acids. CDR3 loop: CASSWDGTGGGYEQYF. CDR3 bases: TGTGCCAGCAGCTGGGATGGGACAGGGGGCGGATACGAGCAGTACTTC.

The rearrangement uses TRBV12-3 or TRBV12-4 and TRBJ1-2, with 7 positions matching TRBD1. CDR3 length equals 12 residues. V lost 8 bases, J lost 8 bases, and 8 bases stayed unmatched. The CDR3 loop reads CASQQGHEGYTF. In nucleotides, the CDR3 is TGTGCCAGCCAACAGGGGCATGAGGGCTACACCTTC.

This clone was recorded once. The rearrangement uses TRBV12-3 or TRBV12-4 and TRBJ2-2, with D uncertain. The CDR3 has 13 amino acids. Trimming removed 6 bases from V and 5 bases from J, with 10 bases in between. CDR3 coding DNA: TGTGCCAGCAGCCCAGAGGAAACCGGGGAGCTGTTTTTT. Protein: CASSPEETGELFF.

This chain links TRBV4-3 with TRBJ1-1, with D unresolved. Per germline, CDR1 LGHNA and CDR2 YSLEER. Trimming took off 1 base at V and 6 bases at J, with 15 bases between the two ends. The CDR3 extends over 15 amino acids. The CDR3 protein is CASSQGFYGKAEAFF. CDR3 sequence (DNA): TGCGCCAGCAGCCAAGGTTTCTACGGGAAGGCTGAAGCTTTCTTT.

This chain links TRBV7-9 with TRBJ2-2; tentative D call: TRBD2 (6 bases). Per germline, CDR1 SEHNR and CDR2 FQNEAQ (reference sequence). The CDR3 runs to 15 residues. V was clipped by 5 bases and J by 4 bases, with 14 bases between them. The DNA of the CDR3 is TGTGCCAGCAGCCGAGCCGGGAGCTTCACCGGGGAGCTGTTTTTT. Translation gives CASSRAGSFTGELFF.

The chain recombines TRBV5-4 with TRBJ2-7, with 8 bases fitting TRBD1. The J segment lost 3 bases and the V segment lost 3 bases, leaving 8 bases of the junction unmatched. Germline lookup yields CDR1 SGHNT and CDR2 YYREEE (reference sequence). The CDR3 extends over 15 amino acids. The CDR3: CASSSTGVEFYEQYF. Here the CDR3 DNA reads TGTGCCAGCAGCTCGACAGGGGTTGAGTTCTACGAGCAGTACTTC.

This clone was recorded once. The chain is built from TRBV11-2 and TRBJ1-3, with TRBD1 matching over 7 bases. Trimming removed 5 bases from V and 0 bases from J; junction bases left unmatched: 10. This CDR3 region has 17 residues. CDR1 and CDR2 (germline): SGHAT, FQNNGV. CDR3 in DNA: TGTGCCAGCAGCCCTAATTTGGGACAGAACTCTGGAAACACCATATATTTT. Residues: CASSPNLGQNSGNTIYF.

The chain links TRBV7-2 to TRBJ2-1, with 8 bases matching TRBD2. V was clipped by 0 bases and J by 5 bases; unmatched bases: 0. The CDR3 extends over 14 amino acids. Germline V lookup: CDR1 SGHTA, CDR2 FQGNSA. CDR3: CASSLARGDNEQFF. DNA for the CDR3: TGTGCCAGCAGCTTAGCGCGGGGGGACAATGAGCAGTTCTTC.

Comment on this clone: A junction end diverges from the germline sequence, so it may reflect a read error. The gene calls are TRBV2 and TRBJ1-4; 7 nucleotides align to TRBD1. This CDR3 region has 18 residues. CDR1 is SNHLY, CDR2 FYNNEI, per germline. The DNA of the CDR3 is TGTGCCAGCAGAGAAGACAGGGTTGACACCGCAACTAATGAAAAACTGTTTTTT. This gives the protein CASREDRVDTATNEKLFF.

The chain carries TRBV19 and TRBJ2-2, with D uncertain. V lost 6 bases, J lost 0 bases, and 11 bases lay in between. The CDR3 is 15 amino acids. Looked up from germline, CDR1 is LNHDA and CDR2 is SQIVND (reference sequence). Here the CDR3 reads CASSTTSPNTGELFF. The CDR3 region has the DNA TGTGCCAGTAGCACGACATCTCCGAACACCGGGGAGCTGTTTTTT.

V gene TRBV5-6 combines with J gene TRBJ2-1; D not resolved. From germline, CDR1 is SGHDT and CDR2 YYEEEE. The V end lost 7 bases, the J end lost 8 bases, and 10 bases lay between the germline ends. This CDR3 is built from 11 residues. Here the CDR3 DNA reads TGTGCCAGCCACCGGGTATATGAGCAGTTCTTC. The encoded protein is CASHRVYEQFF.

The rearrangement links TRBV19 to TRBJ2-2; TRBD1 is a possible D gene (6 bases). The CDR3 runs to 16 residues. CDR1 is LNHDA, CDR2 SQIVND, per germline (reference sequence). V was clipped by 6 bases and J by 0 bases, with 14 bases between them. CDR3 amino acids: CASSPTGRANTGELFF. The CDR3 DNA follows: TGTGCCAGTAGCCCCACAGGGCGCGCGAACACCGGGGAGCTGTTTTTT.

Notes on this clone: This CDR3 is also generated by other DNA sequences in the sample. J is TRBJ1-1 and V is TRBV7-9; D is perhaps TRBD1 (6 bases). Germline CDR1 reads SEHNR; CDR2 reads FQNEAQ (reference sequence). The CDR3 is 13 residues long. V was cut by 3 bases and J by 2 bases, with 7 bases left in between. In DNA form, the CDR3 reads TGTGCCAGCAGCTTGACAGGAAACACTGAAGCTTTCTTT. The encoded protein is CASSLTGNTEAFF.

The rearrangement uses TRBV2 and TRBJ1-2; maybe TRBD1 (5 bases). V was pared by 9 bases and J by 4 bases, with 15 bases between. The CDR3 totals 13 residues. Looked up from germline, CDR1 is SNHLY and CDR2 is FYNNEI. The CDR3 here is CARTGPRAYGYTF. The CDR3 nucleotides read TGTGCCAGAACCGGGCCCAGGGCCTATGGCTACACCTTC.

Regarding this clone: The junction departs from germline at one end; a sequencing error may be responsible. The chain combines TRBV7-3 with TRBJ2-1; maybe TRBD2 (5 bases). The CDR3 sequence is 12 residues long. Germline lookup yields CDR1 SGHTA and CDR2 FQGTGA. As DNA, the CDR3 is TGTGCCAGCAGCTCGAACCGGGATATCCAGATCTTC. Translation gives CASSSNRDIQIF.

This chain connects TRBV6-5 to TRBJ1-2; D remains unclear. Trimming stripped 2 bases from V and 2 bases from J, with 6 bases between. In germline, CDR1 is MNHEY, CDR2 SVGAGI. This CDR3 is built from 13 residues. CDR3 sequence reads: CASSYGGNYGYTF. In DNA form, the CDR3 reads TGTGCCAGCAGTTACGGAGGGAACTATGGCTACACCTTC.